Below, 10 T cell receptor beta chains from the same sample are listed, as sequenced in a study of blood T cell repertoires in COVID-19. Data came from immunoSEQ multiplex PCR; TCRdb stores just in-frame clones and leaves some out. In the table there are 330,000 or so clones, roughly nine tenths of which are singletons. Material for sequencing was peripheral blood. Receptors were obtained from an older woman with COVID-19, enrolled during active disease.

The chain couples TRBV6-5 to TRBJ1-5; no definite D call. The CDR3 extends over 13 amino acids. V shed 6 bases and J shed 7 bases, with 13 bases lying between them. Germline V CDR1 and CDR2: MNHEY, SVGAGI. CDR3 DNA: TGTGCCAGCAGCCATATGGAGAGACAGCCCCAGCATTTT. Its translation is CASSHMERQPQHF.

The rearrangement joins TRBV5-5 to TRBJ2-7; D gene ambiguous. Trimming shortened V by 3 bases and J by 6 bases, and 19 bases separated the two germline ends. The CDR3 spans 15 residues. The V gene's germline CDR1 is SGHKS and CDR2 YYEKEE (reference sequence). This CDR3 reads CASSYQPAVSGEQYF. In DNA, the CDR3 is TGTGCCAGCAGCTACCAGCCGGCGGTCTCGGGCGAGCAGTACTTC.

V is TRBV6-5 and J is TRBJ2-2, with TRBD2 identical over 12 bases. CDR1 is MNHEY, CDR2 SVGAGI, per germline. Losses at the gene ends were 3 bases for V and 6 bases for J; bases not matched to a gene: 5. The CDR3 has 16 amino acids. For the CDR3, the DNA is TGTGCCAGCAGTTATACATCTAGCGGGGGGGCCGGGGAGCTGTTTTTT. Protein product: CASSYTSSGGAGELFF.

This rearrangement joins TRBV7-9 to TRBJ1-1; 9 nucleotides align to TRBD1. The CDR3 contains 15 residues. Germline trimming cut 2 bases from V and 8 bases from J; bases unmatched to any gene: 9. Germline-derived CDR1 and CDR2 are SEHNR and FQNEAQ (reference sequence). The CDR3 nucleotides read TGTGCCAGCAGCTTACCCAAGGGACAGGGCACCGAAGCTTTCTTT. This sequence encodes CASSLPKGQGTEAFF.

The J gene is TRBJ1-1, the V gene TRBV7-3; 8 positions agree with TRBD1. Looked up from germline, CDR1 is SGHTA and CDR2 is FQGTGA. The junction had 8 bases not matched to a gene; V was cut back by 8 bases and J by 6 bases. The CDR3 contains 13 residues. CDR3 sequence: CASSRGRIPEAFF. The CDR3, as DNA: TGTGCCAGCTCCAGGGGGCGCATCCCTGAAGCTTTCTTT.

This chain joins TRBV6-6 and TRBJ1-1; 10 bases match TRBD1. CDR3 length: 14 amino acids. Germline CDR1 is MNHNY and CDR2 is SVGAGI (reference sequence). J lost 5 bases, V lost 4 bases, and 4 bases had no gene match. CDR3 bases: TGTGCCAGCAGTTGGGGACAGGGGAGTACTGAAGCTTTCTTT. Its protein is CASSWGQGSTEAFF.

CDR3: CASSFGAYEYEEQYF. The DNA of the CDR3 is TGTGCCAGCAGTTTTGGAGCTTATGAGTACGAGGAGCAGTACTTC. The chain is built from TRBV27 and TRBJ2-7, with D uncertain. The germline CDR1 and CDR2 sequences are MNHEY and SMNVEV (reference sequence). V lost 3 bases to trimming and J lost 7 bases, with 19 bases between them. The CDR3 covers 15 residues.

V and J are TRBV28 and TRBJ1-2, with D possibly TRBD1 on 5 matching bases. There are 13 residues in the CDR3. Germline V gives CDR1 MDHEN, CDR2 SYDVKM. Trimming removed 6 bases from V and 5 bases from J, with 13 bases in between. DNA for the CDR3: TGTGCCAGCAGGCGACAGCGCCTATATGGCTACACCTTC. It yields the protein CASRRQRLYGYTF.

The chain has TRBV18 and TRBJ1-2; 12 bases are a match to TRBD1. The V segment lost 3 bases and the J segment 0 bases; nucleotides outside the gene matches: 8. Germline values: CDR1 KGHSH, CDR2 LQKENI. This CDR3 contains 18 residues. This CDR3 reads CASSPSKGTGGSNYGYTF. The CDR3 DNA sequence: TGTGCCAGCTCACCCAGCAAGGGGACAGGGGGCTCTAACTATGGCTACACCTTC.

The rearrangement uses TRBV5-5 and TRBJ2-3, with 10 positions matching TRBD2. With 4 bases clipped from V and 0 bases from J, the junction kept 2 bases outside the gene matches. CDR3 length: 15 amino acids. CDR1 and CDR2 (germline): SGHKS, YYEKEE (reference sequence). The CDR3 DNA reads TGTGCCAGCAGCGCACTAGCGGGGAGCACAGATACGCAGTATTTT. It is translated as CASSALAGSTDTQYF.